The 28 T cell receptor beta chains given below trace back to one sample, sequenced in a study of response to subunit inactivated influenza vaccine (dated by TCRdb to 2016 to 2019). Libraries were constructed by RT-PCR. Sequencing instrument: Illumina HiSeq 2500. TCRdb applied fastp at Q25 and MiXCR to the public reads, then kept only in-frame beta chains. Each entry is one CDR3 protein sequence, shown with its most common DNA and genes. The sample records 500,000 to 600,000 distinct CDR3 sequences, approximately 15% of which are singletons. Less than 4% of the sample is in the top ten clones. The input for sequencing was CD4+ T cells sorted from PBMCs, taken roughly 24 months after vaccination. These receptors were taken from a man between 50 and 69 years old who received an inactivated influenza vaccine. Donor details come from another sample of the same person, matched by shared clones.

This clonotype showed up just a few times. This rearrangement joins TRBV5-1 to TRBJ1-6, with D perhaps matching TRBD1 (6 bases). The V end was cut by 4 bases, the J end by 0 bases, with 11 bases between. Germline V gene sequence: CDR1 SGHRS, CDR2 YFSETQ. This CDR3 comprises 16 residues. This chain's CDR3 is CASSQGQSSYNSPLHF. In DNA form, the CDR3 reads TGCGCCAGCAGCCAAGGACAGAGCTCCTATAATTCACCCCTCCACTTT.

The rearrangement links TRBV20-1 to TRBJ2-7, with 7 nucleotides matching TRBD1. Germline V gene lookup returns CDR1 DFQATT and CDR2 SNEGSKA (reference sequence). The V and J ends lost 6 bases and 4 bases, in that order; junction bases with no gene match: 12. The CDR3 loop spans 14 amino acids. The CDR3 coding sequence is TGCAGTGCCGGTCCGACAGGGACGCCTTACGAGCAGTACTTC. This translates into CSAGPTGTPYEQYF.

The chain joins TRBV29-1 to TRBJ2-7; D is possibly TRBD2 (7 bases). Trimming took off 4 bases at V and 6 bases at J, with 16 bases between the two ends. Per the germline V gene, CDR1 is SQVTM and CDR2 is ANQGSEA. There are 13 residues in the CDR3. The CDR3 spells CSVGGGPDSEQYF. The CDR3 bases are TGCAGCGTTGGGGGGGGGCCCGACAGCGAGCAGTACTTC.

This clonotype was detected only a few times. The chain combines TRBV6-2 or TRBV6-3 with TRBJ2-5, with D perhaps TRBD2 (6 bases). CDR1 and CDR2 (germline): MNHEY, SVGEGT. Trimming cost V 8 bases and J 0 bases, with 10 bases left between them. CDR3 size: 13 residues. The CDR3 DNA is TGTGCCAGCGGGACTCCTTACCAAGAGACCCAGTACTTC. Amino acid sequence: CASGTPYQETQYF.

This clonotype was seen only a few times. This chain joins TRBV20-1 and TRBJ2-7; maybe TRBD2 (5 bases). The germline V gene has CDR1 DFQATT and CDR2 SNEGSKA (reference sequence). V lost 5 bases and J lost 5, with 22 bases in between. The CDR3 runs 15 residues. CDR3 DNA sequence: TGCAGTGCTTCAAGGGTCCCCGGGAAAATCAACGAGCAGTACTTC. Amino acid sequence: CSASRVPGKINEQYF.

In its sample, this clonotype was seen a few times. The V call is TRBV30, the J call TRBJ1-5; 9 nucleotides match TRBD1. The V segment lost 3 bases and the J segment 3 bases; nucleotides outside the gene matches: 15. CDR1 GTSNPN and CDR2 SVGIG come from the germline V gene (reference sequence). This CDR3 region has 18 residues. The CDR3 DNA reads as TGTGCCTGGAGCGCCTCCGGGACAGGGATGCGAGTCAATCAGCCCCAGCATTTT. Residues: CAWSASGTGMRVNQPQHF.

This clonotype was counted at least ten times. The chain couples TRBV3-1 to TRBJ2-5, with D possibly being TRBD2 (5 bases). The CDR3 is made up of 17 amino acids. The germline CDR1 and CDR2 sequences are LGHDT and YNNKEL (reference sequence). Trimming took off 4 bases at V and 3 bases at J, with 21 bases between the two ends. This chain's CDR3 is CASSPTTLASGKETQYF. The CDR3 region has the DNA TGTGCCAGCAGCCCGACTACCTTGGCATCTGGAAAAGAGACCCAGTACTTC.

There are a few counts of this clonotype. The rearrangement uses TRBV20-1 and TRBJ2-7, with 8 bases aligning to TRBD1. The CDR3 consists of 12 residues. Germline CDR1 and CDR2: DFQATT and SNEGSKA (reference sequence). CDR3 in amino acids: CSGGQGAYEQYF. CDR3 DNA: TGCAGCGGAGGACAGGGAGCGTACGAGCAGTACTTC.

The chain uses TRBV11-2 and TRBJ1-1, with D perhaps matching TRBD1 (6 bases). The CDR3 loop spans 15 amino acids. Germline V gives CDR1 SGHAT, CDR2 FQNNGV. V was cut by 8 bases and J by 6 bases, with 22 bases left in between. The CDR3 nucleotides read TGTGCCAGCCGCCCGGGGCTAGACAGGTTCTCTGAAGCTTTCTTT. Protein sequence: CASRPGLDRFSEAFF. Full variable domain (remainder filled in from reference TRBV11-2 and TRBJ1-1): EAGVAQSPRYKIIEKRQSVAFWCNPISGHATLYWYQQILGQGPKLLIQFQNNGVVDDSQLPKDRFSAERLKGVDSTLKIQPAKLEDSAVYLCASRPGLDRFSEAFFGQGTRLTVV.

The chain combines TRBV5-1 with TRBJ1-2; no firm D call. The CDR3 spans 14 residues. V was pared by 0 bases and J by 6 bases, with 12 bases between. Germline V lookup: CDR1 SGHRS, CDR2 YFSETQ. CDR3 loop: CASSLARSGDGYTF. CDR3 in DNA: TGCGCCAGCAGCTTGGCCAGGTCCGGAGATGGCTACACCTTC.

This clonotype was observed a handful of times. This rearrangement joins TRBV11-2 to TRBJ2-1; D call uncertain. Germline V gene data show CDR1 as SGHAT and CDR2 as FQNNGV. CDR3 length: 12 amino acids. With 4 bases removed from V and 10 bases from J, the gap between germline ends came to 11 bases. CDR3 coding DNA: TGTGCCAGCAGCTGGTGGGATGGAGAGCAGTTCTTC. It encodes CASSWWDGEQFF.

The genes are TRBV7-8 and TRBJ1-6; a possible D gene is TRBD1 (5 bases). V lost 2 bases and J lost 7, with 15 bases in between. The CDR3 runs to 16 residues. Looked up from germline, CDR1 is SGHVS and CDR2 is FQNEAQ. CDR3 DNA: TGTGCCAGCAGCTTAAGAGCGGGGGTTCGAAATTCACCCCTCCACTTT. This translates into CASSLRAGVRNSPLHF.

This chain links TRBV20-1 with TRBJ1-1; the D gene is possibly TRBD1 (6 bases). This CDR3 comprises 15 residues. V shed 5 bases and J shed 3 bases, with 19 bases lying between them. Germline V gives CDR1 DFQATT, CDR2 SNEGSKA (reference sequence). In DNA, the CDR3 is TGCAGTGCTGACCCCCGGGACAACCTTTACACTGAAGCTTTCTTT. The encoded protein is CSADPRDNLYTEAFF.

This chain links TRBV6-2 or TRBV6-3 with TRBJ1-1, with D perhaps TRBD1 (5 bases). V gave up 2 bases and J gave up 1 base, with 11 bases separating them. Germline lookup yields CDR1 MNHEY and CDR2 SVGEGT. This CDR3 is 15 amino acids long. In DNA, the CDR3 is TGTGCCAGCAGTTACGCAGGGTGGGGGAACACTGAAGCTTTCTTT. This encodes CASSYAGWGNTEAFF.

There are a few counts of this clonotype. This chain connects TRBV3-1 to TRBJ1-6; D ambiguous. Germline V gene data show CDR1 as LGHDT and CDR2 as YNNKEL (reference sequence). CDR3 length: 14 amino acids. The V and J ends lost 11 bases and 0 bases respectively, with 11 bases between them. DNA of the CDR3: TGTGCCGCACGGGAGAGCTCCTATAATTCACCCCTCCACTTT. The encoded protein is CAARESSYNSPLHF.

The rearrangement uses TRBV20-1 and TRBJ2-1, with a tentative D call TRBD1 (6 bases). The CDR3 is 13 amino acids. Per the germline V gene, CDR1 is DFQATT and CDR2 is SNEGSKA (reference sequence). The V end lost 5 bases, the J end lost 3 bases, and 11 bases lay between the germline ends. The CDR3 is CSAPGHLYNEQFF. CDR3 nucleotide sequence: TGCAGTGCTCCGGGACACCTCTACAATGAGCAGTTCTTC.

This clonotype occurred many times. The V gene is TRBV29-1, the J gene TRBJ2-3; 10 bases align to TRBD2. This CDR3 contains 16 residues. Germline V gene sequence: CDR1 SQVTM, CDR2 ANQGSEA. Unmatched junction bases numbered 10, after V lost 7 bases and J lost 0 bases. CDR3 sequence: CSARTTSGASTDTQYF. In DNA form, the CDR3 reads TGCAGCGCCCGAACCACTAGCGGGGCCAGCACAGATACGCAGTATTTT.

In DNA, the CDR3 is TGTGCCAGCAGGGTTTGGACAGGGGTTGGCGGGGAGCTGTTTTTT. Its translation is CASRVWTGVGGELFF. The chain has TRBV5-6 and TRBJ2-2; 9 positions match TRBD1. V lost 5 bases and J lost 7; bases outside the gene matches: 9. This CDR3 comprises 15 residues. CDR1 and CDR2 (germline): SGHDT, YYEEEE.

This clonotype was counted many times. The V and J genes are TRBV6-1 and TRBJ1-1; unclear D gene. This CDR3 comprises 13 residues. The V end lost 6 bases, the J end lost 0 bases, and 8 bases lay between the germline ends. Germline values: CDR1 MNHNS, CDR2 SASEGT. The CDR3 DNA is TGTGCCAGCAGCCGGCTTTTGAACACTGAAGCTTTCTTT. Translation gives CASSRLLNTEAFF.

The V gene is TRBV4-3, the J gene TRBJ2-5; D may correspond to TRBD1 or TRBD2 (5 bases each). The V end lost 4 bases, the J end lost 5 bases, and 14 bases lay between the germline ends. The CDR3 extends over 14 amino acids. From germline, CDR1 is LGHNA and CDR2 YSLEER. The CDR3 loop reads CASSPGPYRETQYF. The CDR3 DNA reads as TGCGCCAGCAGCCCGGGACCCTACCGGGAGACCCAGTACTTC.

The chain is built from TRBV5-1 and TRBJ2-1, with TRBD2 identical over 8 bases. Germline V CDR1 and CDR2: SGHRS, YFSETQ. The J segment lost 6 bases and the V segment lost 4 bases, leaving 9 bases of the junction unmatched. The length of the CDR3 is 15 residues. CDR3 region: CASSTAAGAVNEQFF. The CDR3 region has the DNA TGCGCCAGCAGCACGGCAGCGGGAGCAGTCAATGAGCAGTTCTTC.

This clonotype was counted a few times. J is TRBJ2-6 and V is TRBV20-1; D may be TRBD2 (6 bases). Germline V gene data show CDR1 as DFQATT and CDR2 as SNEGSKA (reference sequence). Trimming shortened V by 1 base and J by 0 bases, and 10 bases separated the two germline ends. This CDR3 contains 16 residues. CDR3 sequence: CSARAGGSSGANVLTF. CDR3 in DNA: TGCAGTGCTAGAGCCGGAGGGTCCTCTGGGGCCAACGTCCTGACTTTC.

The chain has TRBV27 and TRBJ1-2; tentatively, D is TRBD1 (6 bases). The germline V and J ends were trimmed by 6 bases and 8 bases, with 19 bases remaining between them. The germline V gene encodes CDR1 MNHEY and CDR2 SMNVEV (reference sequence). The CDR3 covers 14 residues. This CDR3 is CASRRVGGRRGYTF. The CDR3 region has the DNA TGTGCCAGCAGACGAGTTGGGGGGCGCAGGGGCTACACCTTC.

CDR3 in DNA: TGCGCCAGCAGCTGGGGGCAGGGTGTGAACACTGAAGCTTTCTTT. It codes for CASSWGQGVNTEAFF. The chain couples TRBV5-1 to TRBJ1-1, with D perhaps matching TRBD1 (6 bases). The CDR3 consists of 15 residues. CDR1 and CDR2 from the germline V gene are SGHRS and YFSETQ. The V end lost 3 bases, the J end lost 0 bases, and 12 bases lay between the germline ends.

This clonotype turned up a few times. The chain combines TRBV15 with TRBJ2-3, with D unresolved. Germline V gives CDR1 LNHNV, CDR2 YYDKDF (reference sequence). V dropped 6 bases and J dropped 0 bases, with 10 bases sitting between them. The CDR3 has 14 residues. The CDR3 DNA follows: TGTGCCACCAGTCCCCGACCAAGCACAGATACGCAGTATTTT. Translated: CATSPRPSTDTQYF.

In this sample, this clonotype turned up a few times. The chain uses TRBV30 and TRBJ2-2; 10 nucleotides align to TRBD2. Germline trimming cut 1 base from V and 7 bases from J; bases unmatched to any gene: 6. The CDR3 sequence is 15 residues long. Germline V gene sequence: CDR1 GTSNPN, CDR2 SVGIG (reference sequence). CDR3 loop: CAWSGGLANFGELFF. The CDR3, as DNA: TGTGCCTGGAGTGGGGGACTAGCGAATTTCGGGGAGCTGTTTTTT. Together with reference TRBV30 and TRBJ2-2, the CDR3 gives the full variable domain: SQTIHQWPATLVQPVGSPLSLECTVEGTSNPNLYWYRQAAGRGLQLLFYSVGIGQISSEVPQNLSASRPQDRQFILSSKKLLLSDSGFYLCAWSGGLANFGELFFGEGSRLTVL.

The V gene is TRBV5-1, the J gene TRBJ2-7; perhaps TRBD1 as D (5 bases). The CDR3 extends over 14 amino acids. V lost 0 bases to trimming and J lost 5 bases, with 12 bases between them. CDR1 and CDR2 (germline): SGHRS, YFSETQ. CDR3 coding DNA: TGCGCCAGCAGCTTGGGACAGCCCTTGGACGAGCAGTACTTC. Its translation: CASSLGQPLDEQYF. Combining the CDR3 with reference TRBV5-1 and TRBJ2-7 gives the whole variable domain KAGVTQTPRYLIKTRGQQVTLSCSPISGHRSVSWYQQTPGQGLQFLFEYFSETQRNKGNFPGRFSGRQFSNSRSEMNVSTLELGDSALYLCASSLGQPLDEQYFGPGTRLTVT.

In this sample, this clonotype turned up many times. The chain uses TRBV12-3 or TRBV12-4 and TRBJ2-7; 7 nucleotides line up with TRBD2. V trimming: 6 bases; J trimming: 6 bases; junction bases outside the gene matches: 14. The CDR3 is made up of 15 amino acids. CDR3 nucleotide sequence: TGTGCCAGCAGCTTCAACCGTGGACTAGGTCTCGAGCAGTACTTC. Amino acid sequence: CASSFNRGLGLEQYF.